This T cell receptor (beta chain) was retrieved from a study of T cells in Graves' hyperthyroidism and ophthalmopathy. TCR beta CDR3 sequences were amplified from RNA transcripts. Initially, a first-round RT-PCR of the TCR CDR3 employed the HTBI primer set. TCRdb recomputed calls from the multiplex PCR reads with MiXCR, one row per CDR3 protein. The sample has roughly 710,000 distinct CDR3 sequences; 30% to 40% are singletons. The CDR3 length is 14 residues. Trimming took 4 bases from V and 0 from J, leaving 10 bases between them. Germline assignment: CDR1 DFQATT and CDR2 SNEGSKA (reference sequence).

This TCR derives from a woman aged 40 to 50 with Graves' hyperthyroidism. Sequenced sample: blood. This rearrangement joins TRBV20-1 to TRBJ1-5, with D maybe TRBD1 (6 bases). The CDR3 is CSATQGNSNQPQHF. CDR3 DNA sequence: TGCAGTGCTACGCAGGGGAATAGCAATCAGCCCCAGCATTTT.